This T cell receptor (beta chain) appears in the sequencing data of a study of breast tumors, draining lymph nodes, adjacent tissues. The V gene end was trimmed by 3 bases and the J gene end by 1 base; junction bases not matched to a gene: 10. The length of the CDR3 is 18 residues. Axillary draining lymph nodes of breast cancer patients supplied the node samples. TCRdb itself ran the multiplex PCR reads through MiXCR, one entry per CDR3 protein. This sample has about 230,000 distinct CDR3 sequences, with 32% found just once. What was sequenced was axillary lymph node tissue. This receptor was obtained from a female donor with breast cancer. Some clones in this sample may be carry-over from other donors' samples. The V gene is TRBV12-3 or TRBV12-4, the J gene TRBJ2-3, with 10 nucleotides matching TRBD2. This CDR3 reads CASSLVAGGVGGTDTQYF. The CDR3, as DNA: TGTGCCAGCAGTTTGGTAGCGGGAGGAGTTGGGGGCACAGATACGCAGTATTTT.